This T cell receptor beta chain was recovered during a study of blood T cell repertoires in COVID-19. The CDR3 is made up of 15 amino acids. V gave up 3 bases and J gave up 3 bases; unmatched junction bases: 5. The germline V gene has CDR1 SGHRS and CDR2 YFSETQ. Generated by immunoSEQ multiplex PCR, the TCRdb table keeps only in-frame clones and is missing some. The sample has approximately 90,000 clones, approximately 88% seen once. The sequencing input was peripheral blood. The sequence was collected from a man in his 60s with acute or convalescent COVID-19. The V and J genes are TRBV5-1 and TRBJ2-3; 9 positions match TRBD1. CDR3 region: CASSWTGTGTDTQYF. In nucleotides, the CDR3 is TGCGCCAGCAGCTGGACCGGGACAGGGACAGATACGCAGTATTTT. Full variable domain (outside the CDR3, taken from reference TRBV5-1 and TRBJ2-3): KAGVTQTPRYLIKTRGQQVTLSCSPISGHRSVSWYQQTPGQGLQFLFEYFSETQRNKGNFPGRFSGRQFSNSRSEMNVSTLELGDSALYLCASSWTGTGTDTQYFGPGTRLTVL.